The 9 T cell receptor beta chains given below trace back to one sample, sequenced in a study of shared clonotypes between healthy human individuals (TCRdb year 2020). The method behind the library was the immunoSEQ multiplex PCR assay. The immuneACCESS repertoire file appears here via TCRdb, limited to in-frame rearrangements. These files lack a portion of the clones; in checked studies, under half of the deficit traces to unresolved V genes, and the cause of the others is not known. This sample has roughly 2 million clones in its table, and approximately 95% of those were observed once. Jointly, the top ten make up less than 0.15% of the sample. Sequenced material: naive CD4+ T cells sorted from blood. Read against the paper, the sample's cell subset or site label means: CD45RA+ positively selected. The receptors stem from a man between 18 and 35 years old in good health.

CDR3 coding DNA: TGTGCCAGCAGCATTGCCACAGGGGGCGCTCTGTACGAGCAGTACTTC. This translates into CASSIATGGALYEQYF. V gene TRBV7-2 combines with J gene TRBJ2-7; 9 nucleotides line up with TRBD1. Germline CDR1 and CDR2: SGHTA and FQGNSA. J gave up 4 bases and V 5 bases, and 12 bases lay outside the gene matches. The CDR3 totals 16 residues.

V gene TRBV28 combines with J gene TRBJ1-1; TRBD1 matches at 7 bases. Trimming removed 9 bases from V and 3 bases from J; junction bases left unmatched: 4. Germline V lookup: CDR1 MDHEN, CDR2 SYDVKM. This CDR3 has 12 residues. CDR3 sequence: CASITGDTEAFF. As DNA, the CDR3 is TGTGCCAGTATAACAGGGGACACTGAAGCTTTCTTT. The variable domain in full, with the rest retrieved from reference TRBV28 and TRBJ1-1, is DVKVTQSSRYLVKRTGEKVFLECVQDMDHENMFWYRQDPGLGLRLIYFSYDVKMKEKGDIPEGYSVSREKKERFSLILESASTNQTSMYLCASITGDTEAFFGQGTRLTVV.

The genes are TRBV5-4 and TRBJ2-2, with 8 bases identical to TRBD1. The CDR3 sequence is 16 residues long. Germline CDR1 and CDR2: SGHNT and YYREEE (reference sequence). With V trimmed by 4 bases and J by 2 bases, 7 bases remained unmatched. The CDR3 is CASSPGQGGNTGELFF. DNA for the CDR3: TGTGCCAGCAGCCCAGGACAGGGTGGTAACACCGGGGAGCTGTTTTTT.

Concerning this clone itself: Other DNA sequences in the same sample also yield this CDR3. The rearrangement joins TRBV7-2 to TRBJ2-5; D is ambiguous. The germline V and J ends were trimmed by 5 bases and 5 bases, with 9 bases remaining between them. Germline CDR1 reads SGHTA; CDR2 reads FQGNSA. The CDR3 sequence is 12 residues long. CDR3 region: CASSPRWETQYF. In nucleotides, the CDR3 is TGTGCCAGCAGCCCCAGGTGGGAGACCCAGTACTTC.

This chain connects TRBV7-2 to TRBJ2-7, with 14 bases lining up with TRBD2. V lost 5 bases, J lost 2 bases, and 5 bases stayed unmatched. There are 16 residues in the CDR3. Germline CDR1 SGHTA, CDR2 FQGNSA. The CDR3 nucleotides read TGTGCCAGCAGCGCTTCGACTAGCGGGAGGGCCTACGAGCAGTACTTC. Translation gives CASSASTSGRAYEQYF.

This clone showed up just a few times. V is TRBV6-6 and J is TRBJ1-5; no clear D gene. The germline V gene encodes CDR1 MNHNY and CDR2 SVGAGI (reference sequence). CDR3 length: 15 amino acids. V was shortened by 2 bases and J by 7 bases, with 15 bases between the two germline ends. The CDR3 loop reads CASSYVMGLFQPQHF. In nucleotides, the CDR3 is TGTGCCAGCAGTTACGTAATGGGGTTATTCCAGCCCCAGCATTTT.

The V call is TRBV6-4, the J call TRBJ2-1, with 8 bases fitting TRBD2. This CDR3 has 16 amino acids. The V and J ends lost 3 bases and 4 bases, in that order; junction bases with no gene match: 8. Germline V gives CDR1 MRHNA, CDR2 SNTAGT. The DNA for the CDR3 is TGTGCCAGCAGTGAGACCGGGACTAGGATTTACAATGAGCAGTTCTTC. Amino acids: CASSETGTRIYNEQFF.

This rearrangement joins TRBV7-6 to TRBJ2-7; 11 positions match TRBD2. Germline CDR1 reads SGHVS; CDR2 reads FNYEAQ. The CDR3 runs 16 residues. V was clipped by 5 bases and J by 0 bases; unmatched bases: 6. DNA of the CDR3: TGTGCCAGCAGCGCACGACTAGCGGGACTCTCCTACGAGCAGTACTTC. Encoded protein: CASSARLAGLSYEQYF.

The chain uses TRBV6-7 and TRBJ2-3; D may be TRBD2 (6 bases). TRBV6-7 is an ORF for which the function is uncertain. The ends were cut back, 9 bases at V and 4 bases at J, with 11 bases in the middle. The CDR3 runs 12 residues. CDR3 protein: CARWGVADTQYF. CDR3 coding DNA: TGTGCCAGGTGGGGGGTAGCAGATACGCAGTATTTT.